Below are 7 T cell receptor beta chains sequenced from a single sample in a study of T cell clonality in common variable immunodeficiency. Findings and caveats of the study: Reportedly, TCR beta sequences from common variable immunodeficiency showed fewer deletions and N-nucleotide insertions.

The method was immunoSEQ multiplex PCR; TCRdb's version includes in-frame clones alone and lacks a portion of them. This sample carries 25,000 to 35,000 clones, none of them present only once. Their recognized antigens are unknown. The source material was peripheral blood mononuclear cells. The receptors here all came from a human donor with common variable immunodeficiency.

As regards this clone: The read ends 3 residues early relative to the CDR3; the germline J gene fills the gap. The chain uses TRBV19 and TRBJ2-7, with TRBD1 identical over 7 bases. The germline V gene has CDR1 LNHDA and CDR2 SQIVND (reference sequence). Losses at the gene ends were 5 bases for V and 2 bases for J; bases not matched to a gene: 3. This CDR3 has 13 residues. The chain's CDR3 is CASSGQVTYEQYF. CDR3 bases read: TGTGCCAGTAGTGGACAGGTCACCTACGAG.

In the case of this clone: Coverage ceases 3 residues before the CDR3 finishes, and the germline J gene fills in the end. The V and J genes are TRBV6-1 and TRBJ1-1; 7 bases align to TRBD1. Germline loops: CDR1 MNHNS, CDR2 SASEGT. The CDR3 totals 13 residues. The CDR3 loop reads CASSGRGGSEAFF. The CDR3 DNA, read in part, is TGTGCCAGCAGTGGGCGAGGGGGCTCGGAA.

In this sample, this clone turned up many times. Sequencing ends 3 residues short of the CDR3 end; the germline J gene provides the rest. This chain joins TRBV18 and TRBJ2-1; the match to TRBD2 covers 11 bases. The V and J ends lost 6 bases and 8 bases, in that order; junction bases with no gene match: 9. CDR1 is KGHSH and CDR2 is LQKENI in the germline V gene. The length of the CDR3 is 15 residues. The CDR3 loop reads CASSRGLAGLDEQFF. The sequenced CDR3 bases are TGTGCCAGCTCTCGAGGACTAGCGGGTTTGGATGAG.

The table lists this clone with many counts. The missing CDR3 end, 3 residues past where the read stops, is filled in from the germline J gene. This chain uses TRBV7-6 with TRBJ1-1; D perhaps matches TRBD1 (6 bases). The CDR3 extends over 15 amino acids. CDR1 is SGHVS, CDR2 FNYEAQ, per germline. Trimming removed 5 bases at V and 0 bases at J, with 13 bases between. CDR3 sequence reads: CASSLADRMNTEAFF. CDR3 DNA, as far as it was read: TGTGCCAGCAGCCTTGCCGACAGGATGAACACTGAA.

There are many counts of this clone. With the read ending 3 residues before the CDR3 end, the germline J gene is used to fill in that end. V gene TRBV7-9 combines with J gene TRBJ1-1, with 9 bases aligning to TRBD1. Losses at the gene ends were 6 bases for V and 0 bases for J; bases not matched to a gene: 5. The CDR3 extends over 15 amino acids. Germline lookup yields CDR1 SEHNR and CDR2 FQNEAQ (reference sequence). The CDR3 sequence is CASRTGTGMNTEAFF. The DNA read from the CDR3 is TGTGCCAGCAGAACCGGGACAGGGATGAACACTGAA.

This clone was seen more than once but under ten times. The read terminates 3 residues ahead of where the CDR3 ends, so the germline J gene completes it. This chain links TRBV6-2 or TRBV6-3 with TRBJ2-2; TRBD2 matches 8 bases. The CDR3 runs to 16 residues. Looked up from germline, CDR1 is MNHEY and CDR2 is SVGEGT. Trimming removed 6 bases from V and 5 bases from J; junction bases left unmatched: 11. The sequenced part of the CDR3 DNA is TGTGCCAGCAGCCTACCGGGAGGGGGAGGAACCGGGGAG. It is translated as CASSLPGGGGTGE. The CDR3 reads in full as CASSLPGGGGTGELFF.

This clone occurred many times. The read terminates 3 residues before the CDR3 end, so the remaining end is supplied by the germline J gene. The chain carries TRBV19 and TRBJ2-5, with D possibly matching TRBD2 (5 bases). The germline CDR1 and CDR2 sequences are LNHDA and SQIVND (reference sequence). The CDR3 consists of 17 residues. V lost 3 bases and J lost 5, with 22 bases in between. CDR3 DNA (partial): TGTGCCAGTAGTATTCGTGATATTTGGACTCAAAGGGAGACC. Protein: CASSIRDIWTQRET. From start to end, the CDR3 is CASSIRDIWTQRETQYF.